The rows below give T cell receptor beta chains drawn from one sample of a study of blood T cells in healthy people across ages. TCRdb itself ran the 5' RACE reads through MiXCR, one entry per CDR3 protein. Of around 2 million distinct CDR3 sequences listed, approximately 39% are singletons. The material sequenced was blood. These receptors originate from a human donor in good health. Both conserved end residues are part of each CDR3. Fields, in order: V gene, clone size, J gene, D gene, CDR3 DNA, CDR3 protein. D genes are given only for firm matches. Where a row states a size, it is once, few, many or the class of an expanded clone; other rows omit it.

v_call: TRBV11-3; clone_size: -; j_call: TRBJ2-5; d_call: -; cdr3_nt: TGTGCCAGCAGCTTAGTGTCGGGCCTTCCGGAGGAGACCCAGTACTTC; cdr3_aa: CASSLVSGLPEETQYF
v_call: TRBV5-1; clone_size: -; j_call: TRBJ2-3; d_call: -; cdr3_nt: TGCGTCAGCAGCTTGTCCCAGCGGAACATAGATACGCAGTATTTT; cdr3_aa: CVSSLSQRNIDTQYF
v_call: TRBV6-1; clone_size: -; j_call: TRBJ1-5; d_call: TRBD1; cdr3_nt: TGTGCCAGCCCGAATAGGCAGGGGGCGAATCAGCCCCAGCATTTT; cdr3_aa: CASPNRQGANQPQHF
v_call: TRBV5-1; clone_size: -; j_call: TRBJ2-7; d_call: -; cdr3_nt: TGCGCCAGCAGCTTGGTCGCCAGGGCGTCCTACGAGCAGTACTTC; cdr3_aa: CASSLVARASYEQYF
v_call: TRBV20-1; clone_size: -; j_call: TRBJ1-2; d_call: TRBD1; cdr3_nt: TGCAGTGCCGAGGGGACAGCAGATGGCTACACCTTC; cdr3_aa: CSAEGTADGYTF
v_call: TRBV3-1; clone_size: -; j_call: TRBJ1-1; d_call: -; cdr3_nt: TGCGCCAGCAGCGCCGGGGTCGACAACACTGAAGCTTTCTTT; cdr3_aa: CASSAGVDNTEAFF
v_call: TRBV29-1; clone_size: once; j_call: TRBJ2-7; d_call: -; cdr3_nt: TGCAGCGCCGGGAACTTAGACACCTACGAGCAGTACTTC; cdr3_aa: CSAGNLDTYEQYF
v_call: TRBV4-1; clone_size: -; j_call: TRBJ2-4; d_call: -; cdr3_nt: TGCGCCAGCAGCCATGGTATAGCCAAAAACATTCAGTACTTC; cdr3_aa: CASSHGIAKNIQYF
v_call: TRBV6-5; clone_size: -; j_call: TRBJ2-7; d_call: -; cdr3_nt: TGTGCCAGCAGTCCCGTTCGGGGGCTAAGCTCCTACGAGCAGTACTTC; cdr3_aa: CASSPVRGLSSYEQYF
v_call: TRBV28; clone_size: -; j_call: TRBJ2-6; d_call: -; cdr3_nt: TGTGCCAGCAGGGGGTTTGAGTGGGGGGCCAACGTCCCGACTTTC; cdr3_aa: CASRGFEWGANVPTF
v_call: TRBV9; clone_size: -; j_call: TRBJ2-1; d_call: TRBD2; cdr3_nt: TGTGCCAGCAGCGTAGATGCGGGAGGGGACAATGAGCAGTTCTTC; cdr3_aa: CASSVDAGGDNEQFF
v_call: TRBV10-3; clone_size: -; j_call: TRBJ1-5; d_call: -; cdr3_nt: TGTGCCATCAGTGACGACCAGATCAGCAATCAGCCCCAGCATTTT; cdr3_aa: CAISDDQISNQPQHF
v_call: TRBV6-5; clone_size: -; j_call: TRBJ1-3; d_call: TRBD1; cdr3_nt: TGTGCCAGCAGTCCTGGACAGGGGGCCTACACCATATATTTT; cdr3_aa: CASSPGQGAYTIYF
v_call: TRBV21-1; clone_size: -; j_call: TRBJ2-7; d_call: -; cdr3_nt: TGTGCCAGCAGATACTCCCAGGGCTCCTACGAGCAGTACTTC; cdr3_aa: CASRYSQGSYEQYF
v_call: TRBV12-5; clone_size: -; j_call: TRBJ2-1; d_call: TRBD1; cdr3_nt: TGTGCTAGTGGTTTTAGGGGACAGGGGACGACTGAGCAGTTCTTC; cdr3_aa: CASGFRGQGTTEQFF
v_call: TRBV6-6; clone_size: -; j_call: TRBJ2-1; d_call: -; cdr3_nt: TGTGCCAGCAGTTCCGGGACATGGGGGTTCTTC; cdr3_aa: CASSSGTWGFF
v_call: TRBV12-5; clone_size: few; j_call: TRBJ2-3; d_call: TRBD2; cdr3_nt: TGTGCTAGTGCCGACGGGACTAGCGGGGGGAACGGGGAAGATACGCAGTATTTT; cdr3_aa: CASADGTSGGNGEDTQYF
v_call: TRBV20-1; clone_size: -; j_call: TRBJ2-1; d_call: -; cdr3_nt: TGCAGTGCTCTCGACGGGGATTCCTACAATGAGCAGTTCTTC; cdr3_aa: CSALDGDSYNEQFF
v_call: TRBV20-1; clone_size: few; j_call: TRBJ2-7; d_call: -; cdr3_nt: TGCAGTGCTCAGACAGATTTCGACTACGAGCAGTACTTC; cdr3_aa: CSAQTDFDYEQYF
v_call: TRBV12-3/TRBV12-4; clone_size: -; j_call: TRBJ2-5; d_call: TRBD2; cdr3_nt: TGTGCCAGCAGTCCCTCCGGGACTAGGGATCAAGAGGCCCAGTACTTC; cdr3_aa: CASSPSGTRDQEAQYF
v_call: TRBV7-2; clone_size: -; j_call: TRBJ2-3; d_call: TRBD2; cdr3_nt: TGTGCCAGCAGCACCAGGGCGGGGGGGAGCACAGATACGCAGTATTTT; cdr3_aa: CASSTRAGGSTDTQYF
v_call: TRBV4-3; clone_size: -; j_call: TRBJ2-4; d_call: -; cdr3_nt: TGCGCCAGCAGCCAAGTCTGGGGGCCGTCAGCCAAAAACATTCAGTACTTC; cdr3_aa: CASSQVWGPSAKNIQYF